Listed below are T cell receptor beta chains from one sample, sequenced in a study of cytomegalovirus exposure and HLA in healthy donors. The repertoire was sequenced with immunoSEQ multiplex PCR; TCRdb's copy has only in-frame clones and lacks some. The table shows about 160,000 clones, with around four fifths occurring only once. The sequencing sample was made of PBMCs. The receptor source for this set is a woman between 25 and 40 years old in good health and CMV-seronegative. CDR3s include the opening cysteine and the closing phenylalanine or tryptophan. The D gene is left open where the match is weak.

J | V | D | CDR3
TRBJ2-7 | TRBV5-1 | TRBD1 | CASGEGTELTAKSYEQYF
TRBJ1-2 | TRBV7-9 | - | CASSLSTYSYGYTF
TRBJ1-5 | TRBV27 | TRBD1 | CASSSGGQGGDQPQHF
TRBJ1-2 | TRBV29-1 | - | CSVLAVDKAGYTF
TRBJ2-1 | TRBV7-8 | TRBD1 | CASSLGGGTGGLSEQFF
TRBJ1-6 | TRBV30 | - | CAWRPEARNSPPHF
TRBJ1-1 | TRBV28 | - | CASRGGLVNTEAFF
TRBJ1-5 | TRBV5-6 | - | CASSRRPKAKSNQPQHF
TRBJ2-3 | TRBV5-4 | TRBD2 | CASSGDLGTSGTDTQYF
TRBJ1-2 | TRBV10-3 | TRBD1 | CATSDRGPLGYTF
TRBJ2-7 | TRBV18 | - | CASSPSGALSSYEQYF
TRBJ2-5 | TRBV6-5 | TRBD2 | CASSYGLVETQYF
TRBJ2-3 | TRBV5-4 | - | CASSLIVLGADTQYF
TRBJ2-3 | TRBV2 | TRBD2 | CASRWTSGGKGTDTQYF
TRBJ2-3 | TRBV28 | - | CASSLSRGQNTQYF
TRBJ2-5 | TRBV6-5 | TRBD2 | CASSWTWGGLETQYF
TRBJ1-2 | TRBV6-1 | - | CASRLTTGQLYGYTF
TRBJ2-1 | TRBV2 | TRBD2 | CASTLAGGSYNEQFF
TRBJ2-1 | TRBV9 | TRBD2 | CASSVSGGFSYNEQFF
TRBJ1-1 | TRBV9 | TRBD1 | CASSRRQGSTEAFF
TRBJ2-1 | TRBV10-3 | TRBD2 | CAISDKSGEDPYNEQFF
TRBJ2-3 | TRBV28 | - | CASTEATARDTQYF
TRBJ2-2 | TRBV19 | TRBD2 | CASRGDSFTGELFF
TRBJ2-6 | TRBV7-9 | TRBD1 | CASSLKGALTGANVLTF
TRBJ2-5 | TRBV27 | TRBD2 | CASSPRPPVLAGGQETQYF
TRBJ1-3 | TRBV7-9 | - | CASSSNLDRGNTIYF
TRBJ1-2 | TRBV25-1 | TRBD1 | CASRGQGAGYTF
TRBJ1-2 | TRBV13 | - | CASREDRLIYGYTF
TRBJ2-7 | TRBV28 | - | CASSTLRVPSYEQYF
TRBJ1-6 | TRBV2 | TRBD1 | CASRQGSPLHF
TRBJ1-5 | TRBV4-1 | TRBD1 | CASSDMDRGEQPQHF
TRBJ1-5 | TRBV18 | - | CASSPLGLQGDEPQHF
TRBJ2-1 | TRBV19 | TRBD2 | CASSTRGGWEQFF
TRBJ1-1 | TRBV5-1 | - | CASAPPGHGGAEAFF
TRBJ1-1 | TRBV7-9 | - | CASSLGSRQLGALNTEAFF